One sample yielded the 3 T cell receptor beta chains listed below, sequenced in a study of T-cell memory formation after mild COVID-19. TCRdb reanalysed the 5' RACE reads using MiXCR and keeps one entry per CDR3 protein. The sample consists of 340,000 or so distinct CDR3 sequences, 13% of them appearing once. The sequencing sample was made of PBMCs or a T cell subset sorted from them (not recorded which). The receptor source for this set is a man aged 18 to 29 who had mild COVID-19 (a few samples of this study predate the infection). Cell type and time point are not known.

In its sample, this clonotype was seen a few times. CDR3 loop: CSARTSYEQYF. The DNA of the CDR3 is TGCAGTGCTAGAACGTCCTACGAGCAGTACTTC. The chain joins TRBV20-1 to TRBJ2-7, with D hard to call. There are 11 residues in the CDR3. Germline CDR1 DFQATT, CDR2 SNEGSKA (reference sequence). V lost 2 bases and J 1 base, leaving 3 bases between the germline ends.

The chain is built from TRBV4-3 and TRBJ2-2; D is unclear. This CDR3 is built from 14 residues. Germline CDR1 LGHNA, CDR2 YSLEER. Between the trimmed V and J ends, which lost 3 bases and 5 bases, there was a span of 10 bases. The CDR3 reads CASSQAWGTGELFF. CDR3 bases: TGCGCCAGCAGCCAGGCCTGGGGAACCGGGGAGCTGTTTTTT.

The chain joins TRBV5-1 to TRBJ2-1, with a tentative D call TRBD2 (6 bases). This CDR3 is built from 13 residues. CDR1 and CDR2 from the germline V gene are SGHRS and YFSETQ. The ends were cut back, 0 bases at V and 9 bases at J, with 10 bases in the middle. The CDR3 DNA follows: TGCGCCAGCAGCTTGGCCCCCGGGGGTGAGCAGTTCTTC. It is translated as CASSLAPGGEQFF.